This T cell receptor beta chain emerged from a study of T cells expressing NK-cell markers. Overall study context: Seven sequenced donors out of eight were HCMV-seropositive, one seronegative.

Scientists made TCR beta cDNA using 5'RACE template switching with UMIs. TCRdb re-called the 5' RACE reads and gives one entry per CDR3 protein, without DNA. The sample has over 150,000 distinct CDR3 sequences; the top ten hold about 39%. Germline CDR1 reads DFQATT; CDR2 reads SNEGSKA (reference sequence). This CDR3 comprises 18 residues. As for this clonotype: What it binds is unknown.

Study findings and constraints: Clarity on HCMV specificity was lacking for the expanded NKG2C+ T cell clones. For a few donors, these clonotypes were likewise the leading ones in the CD3+CD56-NKG2C+ fraction.

V and J are TRBV20-1 and TRBJ2-3; the D gene TCRdb calls, TRBD2, cannot be checked with no DNA. This TCR was sampled from a woman aged 45-65 years in good health. Specimen: blood T cells: a sorted CD56 or NKG2C T cell subset, CD4+ or CD8+ T cells, or bulk PBMC T cells (not recorded which). CDR3: CSARDTARLAELTDTQYF.